The 26 T cell receptor beta chains in this list originate from one sample, sequenced in a study of cytomegalovirus exposure and HLA in healthy donors. PCR primers comprised 60 Vbeta and 13 Jbeta primers. Generated by immunoSEQ multiplex PCR, the TCRdb table keeps only in-frame clones and is missing some. This sample has approximately 90,000 clones, with 76% found just once. The sample comprised PBMCs. The source is a male donor in good health and CMV-seronegative.

V and J are TRBV18 and TRBJ2-5; 12 bases are shared with TRBD1. The CDR3 contains 16 residues. J was trimmed by 4 bases and V by 3 bases; bases with no gene match: 6. Germline V CDR1 and CDR2: KGHSH, LQKENI. The CDR3 protein is CASSPWDRGLGETQYF. CDR3 nucleotides: TGTGCCAGCTCACCGTGGGACAGGGGGCTAGGAGAGACCCAGTACTTC.

CDR3 bases: TGTGCCAGCAGCTCAGGGGGTCCGTATAATTCACCCCTCCACTTT. This sequence encodes CASSSGGPYNSPLHF. This chain links TRBV5-6 with TRBJ1-6; 7 positions agree with TRBD1. The CDR3 covers 15 residues. V gave up 3 bases and J gave up 4 bases; unmatched junction bases: 4. Looked up from germline, CDR1 is SGHDT and CDR2 is YYEEEE.

The chain has TRBV6-6 and TRBJ1-1, with no clear D. The CDR3 has 13 amino acids. Germline assignment: CDR1 MNHNY and CDR2 SVGAGI (reference sequence). V lost 2 bases and J lost 5, with 9 bases in between. In DNA, the CDR3 is TGTGCCAGCAGTTACCGGGAAGGAACTGAAGCTTTCTTT. As protein: CASSYREGTEAFF.

This chain joins TRBV29-1 and TRBJ2-7; 10 bases fit TRBD1. The V and J ends lost 8 bases and 2 bases, in that order; junction bases with no gene match: 6. Looked up from germline, CDR1 is SQVTM and CDR2 is ANQGSEA. This CDR3 is built from 13 residues. The CDR3 DNA follows: TGCAGCTTCACCGGGACAGGGGCCTACGAGCAGTACTTC. Its translation is CSFTGTGAYEQYF.

This chain uses TRBV15 with TRBJ2-2; D possibly corresponds to TRBD2 (5 bases). Germline assignment: CDR1 LNHNV and CDR2 YYDKDF (reference sequence). V lost 0 bases and J lost 0, with 5 bases in between. This CDR3 is 15 amino acids long. In nucleotides, the CDR3 is TGTGCCACCAGCAGAGAACTAGCGAACACCGGGGAGCTGTTTTTT. This gives the protein CATSRELANTGELFF.

The chain carries TRBV5-1 and TRBJ2-1; 12 bases align to TRBD1. The CDR3 length is 15 residues. Germline lookup yields CDR1 SGHRS and CDR2 YFSETQ. With V trimmed by 4 bases and J by 6 bases, 5 bases remained unmatched. The CDR3 reads CASSDRDRGPNEQFF. DNA of the CDR3: TGCGCCAGCAGCGATCGGGACAGGGGGCCCAATGAGCAGTTCTTC. Supplemented by reference TRBV5-1 and TRBJ2-1, the full variable domain reads KAGVTQTPRYLIKTRGQQVTLSCSPISGHRSVSWYQQTPGQGLQFLFEYFSETQRNKGNFPGRFSGRQFSNSRSEMNVSTLELGDSALYLCASSDRDRGPNEQFFGPGTRLTVL.

J is TRBJ2-1 and V is TRBV19, with 10 nucleotides matching TRBD2. Germline-derived CDR1 and CDR2 are LNHDA and SQIVND (reference sequence). V was pared by 7 bases and J by 0 bases, with 12 bases of the junction left unmatched. CDR3 length: 18 residues. In DNA form, the CDR3 reads TGTGCCAGTACTAGGGGAACTAGCGGGGCTAGCTCCTACAATGAGCAGTTCTTC. Protein: CASTRGTSGASSYNEQFF.

The chain is built from TRBV7-8 and TRBJ1-2; 7 nucleotides agree with TRBD1. Germline trimming cut 7 bases from V and 5 bases from J; bases unmatched to any gene: 13. The length of the CDR3 is 15 residues. The germline V gene has CDR1 SGHVS and CDR2 FQNEAQ. DNA of the CDR3: TGTGCCAGCAACTCAGTCCGGGACAGTCGATATGGCTACACCTTC. Its translation is CASNSVRDSRYGYTF. Based on the CDR3 plus reference TRBV7-8 and TRBJ1-2, the full variable domain is GAGVSQSPRYKVAKRGQDVALRCDPISGHVSLFWYQQALGQGPEFLTYFQNEAQLDKSGLPSDRFFAERPEGSVSTLKIQRTQQEDSAVYLCASNSVRDSRYGYTFGSGTRLTVV.

The V call is TRBV12-5, the J call TRBJ2-3; D not resolved. The CDR3 loop spans 13 amino acids. Trimming shortened V by 5 bases and J by 3 bases, and 9 bases separated the two germline ends. The germline V gene has CDR1 LGHNT and CDR2 FRNRAP. CDR3 residues: CASGPTGTDTQYF. CDR3 bases: TGTGCTAGTGGTCCCACCGGGACAGATACGCAGTATTTT.

The genes are TRBV11-2 and TRBJ2-3; 9 positions match TRBD2. Germline V CDR1 and CDR2: SGHAT, FQNNGV. J gave up 7 bases and V 0 bases, and 5 bases lay outside the gene matches. The CDR3 covers 15 residues. CDR3 sequence: CASSLDGTSRNTQYF. In nucleotides, the CDR3 is TGTGCCAGCAGCTTAGATGGGACTAGCAGGAATACGCAGTATTTT.

The chain links TRBV5-1 to TRBJ2-1; the match to TRBD2 covers 12 bases. Trimming at V came to 4 bases and at J to 3 bases, leaving 5 bases not matched to a gene. Germline V gives CDR1 SGHRS, CDR2 YFSETQ. The CDR3 extends over 16 amino acids. The CDR3 region is CASSGRLAGDYNEQFF. The CDR3 nucleotides are TGCGCCAGCAGCGGCCGACTAGCGGGAGACTACAATGAGCAGTTCTTC.

This clone was counted only a few times. The CDR3 loop is CASSIGAGGTDTQYF. The DNA for the CDR3 is TGTGCCAGTAGTATCGGAGCGGGGGGCACAGATACGCAGTATTTT. The gene calls are TRBV19 and TRBJ2-3, with TRBD2 identical over 8 bases. The CDR3 consists of 15 residues. Trimming at V came to 3 bases and at J to 1 base, leaving 3 bases not matched to a gene. Looked up from germline, CDR1 is LNHDA and CDR2 is SQIVND (reference sequence).

This sequence joins TRBV5-1 and TRBJ1-4; TRBD1 matches at 7 bases. Germline V gene data show CDR1 as SGHRS and CDR2 as YFSETQ. V lost 5 bases and J lost 7; bases outside the gene matches: 11. CDR3 size: 15 residues. CDR3 amino acids: CASSNDRAGGEKLFF. DNA of the CDR3: TGCGCCAGCAGTAACGACAGGGCGGGAGGTGAAAAACTGTTTTTT.

This clone has just one count. The chain is built from TRBV21-1 and TRBJ2-5; the table's D call TRBD2 went unverified against the DNA. Matching the DNA end better, TRBJ2-7 makes the J call doubtful. TRBV21-1 is a listed pseudogene. There are 13 residues in the CDR3. For the CDR3, the DNA is TGTGCCAGCAGCTCACCCTCTAGATACGAGCAGTACTTC. As protein: CASSSPSRYEQYF.

The chain links TRBV10-3 to TRBJ2-7; no reliable D call. Germline CDR1 is ENHRY and CDR2 is SYGVKD. This CDR3 spans 12 amino acids. V was shortened by 7 bases and J by 2 bases, with 9 bases between the two germline ends. CDR3 residues: CAIMAQTYEQYF. The CDR3 DNA reads TGTGCCATCATGGCACAAACCTACGAGCAGTACTTC.

This chain links TRBV2 with TRBJ1-5, with D perhaps matching TRBD1 (5 bases). CDR1 and CDR2 (germline): SNHLY, FYNNEI. This CDR3 region has 16 residues. Trimming removed 2 bases from V and 1 base from J, with 12 bases in between. CDR3 coding DNA: TGTGCCAGCAGTGAATGGGGCTGGGTCAGCAATCAGCCCCAGCATTTT. Encoded protein: CASSEWGWVSNQPQHF. Filled out from reference TRBV2 and TRBJ1-5, the complete variable domain reads EPEVTQTPSHQVTQMGQEVILRCVPISNHLYFYWYRQILGQKVEFLVSFYNNEISEKSEIFDDQFSVERPDGSNFTLKIRSTKLEDSAMYFCASSEWGWVSNQPQHFGDGTRLSIL.

J is TRBJ1-4 and V is TRBV5-1; D call uncertain. The CDR3 sequence is 12 residues long. CDR1 SGHRS and CDR2 YFSETQ come from the germline V gene. V dropped 2 bases and J dropped 5 bases, with 4 bases sitting between them. Written as DNA, the CDR3 is TGCGCCAGCAGCTTTCAGAATGAAAAACTGTTTTTT. It encodes CASSFQNEKLFF.

The chain has TRBV6-6 and TRBJ1-2; TRBD1 aligns across 7 bases. V shed 5 bases and J 6 bases; nucleotides not matched to a gene: 9. Looked up from germline, CDR1 is MNHNY and CDR2 is SVGAGI (reference sequence). This CDR3 comprises 14 residues. The CDR3 sequence: CASSVSAGGNGYTF. The CDR3 DNA reads as TGTGCCAGCAGTGTATCGGCAGGGGGGAATGGCTACACCTTC.

The gene calls are TRBV9 and TRBJ2-5; D may be TRBD1 (6 bases). V was shortened by 0 bases and J by 5 bases, with 8 bases between the two germline ends. The germline CDR1 and CDR2 sequences are SGDLS and YYNGEE. CDR3 length: 13 amino acids. CDR3 residues: CASSVAGHETQYF. The CDR3 bases are TGTGCCAGCAGCGTAGCGGGACATGAGACCCAGTACTTC.

The chain couples TRBV19 to TRBJ2-4, with D maybe TRBD1 (6 bases). The CDR3 covers 18 residues. V was shortened by 3 bases and J by 0 bases, with 18 bases between the two germline ends. The germline V gene encodes CDR1 LNHDA and CDR2 SQIVND (reference sequence). CDR3 region: CASSIGWTVNLAKNIQYF. CDR3 bases: TGTGCCAGTAGTATTGGATGGACAGTTAACCTAGCCAAAAACATTCAGTACTTC.

V usage is TRBV11-1 and J usage is TRBJ2-7; a possible D gene is TRBD1 (5 bases). Germline values: CDR1 SGHAT, CDR2 FQDESV (reference sequence). Trimming left V 5 bases short and J 1 base short, with 12 bases between. This CDR3 spans 14 amino acids. For the CDR3, the DNA is TGTGCCAGCAGCAGGGCAGGGCTTTCCTACGAGCAGTACTTC. Residues: CASSRAGLSYEQYF. Drawing the rest from reference TRBV11-1 and TRBJ2-7, the complete variable domain is EAEVAQSPRYKITEKSQAVAFWCDPISGHATLYWYRQILGQGPELLVQFQDESVVDDSQLPKDRFSAERLKGVDSTLKIQPAELGDSAMYLCASSRAGLSYEQYFGPGTRLTVT.

The genes are TRBV27 and TRBJ2-7; the match to TRBD2 covers 11 bases. The CDR3 is made up of 16 amino acids. Germline-derived CDR1 and CDR2 are MNHEY and SMNVEV (reference sequence). Trimming took 4 bases from V and 5 from J; bases not matched to a gene: 10. The CDR3, as DNA: TGTGCCAGCAGTTCAACGATGACTAGCGGGAAAAACGAGCAGTACTTC. Its translation is CASSSTMTSGKNEQYF.

The CDR3 bases are TGTGCCATCAGTGGAGTAGGGACTAGCGGGAGCTATGAGCAGTTCTTC. As protein: CAISGVGTSGSYEQFF. V and J are TRBV10-3 and TRBJ2-1; 14 bases are a match to TRBD2. J gave up 8 bases and V 4 bases, and 7 bases lay outside the gene matches. The CDR3 sequence is 16 residues long. Germline V gene data show CDR1 as ENHRY and CDR2 as SYGVKD.

This clone was counted only a few times. This chain's CDR3 is CASSRTDRAYNSPLHF. The DNA for the CDR3 is TGTGCCAGCAGCCGTACTGACAGGGCCTATAATTCACCCCTCCACTTT. The chain combines TRBV5-8 with TRBJ1-6; 7 bases agree with TRBD1. Per the germline V gene, CDR1 is SGHTS and CDR2 is YDEGEE. The CDR3 runs 16 residues. Germline trimming cut 4 bases from V and 2 bases from J; bases unmatched to any gene: 6. The full variable domain, rest sourced from reference TRBV5-8 and TRBJ1-6, is EAGVTQSPTHLIKTRGQQATLRCSPISGHTSVYWYQQALGLGLQFLLWYDEGEERNRGNFPPRFSGRQFPNYSSELNVNALELEDSALYLCASSRTDRAYNSPLHFGNGTRLTVT.

This rearrangement joins TRBV5-1 to TRBJ2-5; 8 bases align to TRBD2. The CDR3 sequence is 13 residues long. CDR1 is SGHRS, CDR2 YFSETQ, per germline. With V trimmed by 4 bases and J by 3 bases, 2 bases remained unmatched. The CDR3 here is CASSREGKETQYF. DNA for the CDR3: TGCGCCAGCAGCCGGGAGGGGAAAGAGACCCAGTACTTC.

This chain links TRBV6-5 with TRBJ1-6; possible D gene TRBD1, 6 bases. Germline CDR1 reads MNHEY; CDR2 reads SVGAGI. Trimming removed 6 bases from V and 10 bases from J, with 19 bases in between. The CDR3 consists of 15 residues. CDR3 DNA: TGTGCCAGCAGATTCAAACAGGGTTGGTACTCACCCCTCCACTTT. Protein: CASRFKQGWYSPLHF.